Given below is one T cell receptor (beta chain) in context. The data originate from a study of blood T cell repertoires in COVID-19. Germline values: CDR1 SGHAT, CDR2 FQNNGV. Between the trimmed V and J ends, which lost 2 bases and 4 bases, there was a span of 9 bases. The CDR3 extends over 15 amino acids. Clinical history as reported by participants underpinned cohort assignment. Authors' data handling: Amplification with reference gene primers provided the estimates of nucleated cell counts. Generated by immunoSEQ multiplex PCR, the TCRdb table keeps only in-frame clones and is missing some. V and J calls and clone size come straight from that table; D and trimming were deduced from the DNA. This sample yields 150,000 to 200,000 clones, of which 65% to 85% are seen a single time; roughly 4.9% belongs to the top ten.

V is TRBV11-2 and J is TRBJ1-6; the D is unclear. Source material: PBMCs or T cells enriched from blood (not recorded which). The TCR comes from a man in his sixties or seventies who had been exposed to COVID-19. The CDR3 DNA is TGTGCCAGCAGCTTAATACGAGGGTATAATTCACCCCTCCACTTT. It translates to CASSLIRGYNSPLHF.